The clone carrying this TCR beta chain was observed a single time. Original analysis: From reference gene primer amplification, estimates of nucleated cell counts were derived. Assay used: immunoSEQ multiplex PCR; TCRdb lists only in-frame clones, some missing. V, J and clone size are taken as reported in that table, and D and trimming were inferred from the DNA itself. The sample includes fewer than 200,000 clones, around three quarters seen only once; the top ten take about 6.8%. This CDR3 comprises 16 residues. Germline values: CDR1 MNHNY, CDR2 SVGAGI (reference sequence). V lost 2 bases to trimming and J lost 9 bases; unmatched junction nucleotides: 8. The data are from a study of blood T cell repertoires in COVID-19. Study summary: T cells, B-cell-depleted T cells, or PBMCs supplied cDNA or gDNA.

Sequencing input: peripheral blood. The sequence was collected from a man between 65 and 85 years old with active or convalescent COVID-19. The genes are TRBV6-6 and TRBJ1-6; 9 positions match TRBD1. The CDR3: CASSYLWGQGSSPLHF. CDR3 bases: TGTGCCAGCAGTTACCTGTGGGGACAGGGCTCTTCACCCCTCCACTTT.